This T cell receptor beta chain was sequenced for a study of preoperative IRX-2 immunotherapy in early breast cancer. Assay: immunoSEQ multiplex PCR; the TCRdb copy retains only in-frame clones and omits some. The sample contains 25,000 to 30,000 clones, 80% to 90% of which appear only once. The CDR3 runs 16 residues. The germline gives CDR1 SGHRS, CDR2 YFSETQ. V lost 4 bases and J lost 9, with 26 bases in between. Treatment specified: preoperative locoregional IRX-2 cytokine immunotherapy. Samples came from a phase Ib trial of preoperative locoregional IRX-2 cytokine immunotherapy. The origin of this receptor is a human donor with breast cancer. V is TRBV5-1 and J is TRBJ2-7, with D possibly being TRBD2 (6 bases). The source material was lymph node tissue, sampled after IRX-2 immunotherapy. DNA for the CDR3: TGCGCCAGCAGCCAGCAAGCGCCGGGGGACGCCACGGGGCAGTACTTC. Encoded protein: CASSQQAPGDATGQYF.